Shown below are 24 T cell receptor beta chains from a single sample sequenced in a study of T cell responses to AZD1222 COVID-19 vaccine. Libraries were prepared by immunoSEQ multiplex PCR; TCRdb keeps only in-frame clonotypes and omits some of them. This sample has under 140,000 clones, with roughly 92% found just once. This specimen consisted of peripheral blood, obtained 28 days after the second AZD1222 dose. Receptors were obtained from an adult who received the AZD1222 COVID-19 vaccine.

J is TRBJ2-2 and V is TRBV9; no clear D gene. The germline V gene encodes CDR1 SGDLS and CDR2 YYNGEE. The CDR3 consists of 12 residues. V shed 0 bases and J shed 8 bases, with 5 bases lying between them. CDR3 in amino acids: CASSVGKGELFF. The CDR3 coding sequence is TGTGCCAGCAGCGTAGGTAAAGGGGAGCTGTTTTTT.

This chain joins TRBV19 and TRBJ1-4; 7 bases map to TRBD1. The V segment lost 11 bases and the J segment 6 bases; nucleotides outside the gene matches: 9. Germline CDR1 reads LNHDA; CDR2 reads SQIVND (reference sequence). The CDR3 loop spans 13 amino acids. For the CDR3, the DNA is TGTGCCTCAAGGGGGCCCTCCTATGAAAAACTGTTTTTT. It codes for CASRGPSYEKLFF. Looking up the rest from reference TRBV19 and TRBJ1-4 gives the full variable domain: DGGITQSPKYLFRKEGQNVTLSCEQNLNHDAMYWYRQDPGQGLRLIYYSQIVNDFQKGDIAEGYSVSREKKESFPLTVTSAQKNPTAFYLCASRGPSYEKLFFGSGTQLSVL.

J is TRBJ2-3 and V is TRBV4-2, with 7 bases that match TRBD2. The CDR3 is 17 amino acids. The V gene end was trimmed by 11 bases and the J gene end by 1 base; junction bases not matched to a gene: 18. Germline CDR1 reads LGHNA; CDR2 reads YNFKEQ. The CDR3 region has the DNA TGTGCCGTAGAATTAGATTGGACGGGGGGTTGCACAGATACGCAGTATTTT. Encoded protein: CAVELDWTGGCTDTQYF.

V gene TRBV7-2 combines with J gene TRBJ2-3; the D gene is possibly TRBD1 (6 bases). CDR1 and CDR2 from the germline V gene are SGHTA and FQGNSA. The length of the CDR3 is 14 residues. Trimming took off 5 bases at V and 4 bases at J, with 13 bases between the two ends. In DNA, the CDR3 is TGTGCCAGCAGCGCCGACAGGAACCCAGATACGCAGTATTTT. Translating it yields CASSADRNPDTQYF.

The chain combines TRBV30 with TRBJ2-7; 12 bases match TRBD2. After removal of 1 base from V and 6 bases from J, the junction contained 1 base not matched to a gene. From germline, CDR1 is GTSNPN and CDR2 SVGIG (reference sequence). The CDR3 runs 13 residues. The CDR3 region has the DNA TGTGCCTGGAGTGAACTAGCGGGGGGCGAGCAGTACTTC. Translated: CAWSELAGGEQYF.

This clone was seen a few times. CDR3 DNA: TGTGCCAGCAGCCAAGTGGGAGAGACCCAGTACTTC. This codes for CASSQVGETQYF. This chain connects TRBV7-9 to TRBJ2-5; D unclear. Looked up from germline, CDR1 is SEHNR and CDR2 is FQNEAQ (reference sequence). V lost 5 bases and J lost 4, with 8 bases in between. CDR3 length equals 12 residues.

The chain has TRBV19 and TRBJ2-7; 7 bases agree with TRBD2. CDR3 length equals 15 residues. V shed 4 bases and J 2 bases; nucleotides not matched to a gene: 8. CDR1 LNHDA and CDR2 SQIVND come from the germline V gene (reference sequence). This CDR3 reads CASSTTSRGAYEQYF. DNA for the CDR3: TGTGCCAGTAGTACGACTAGCCGAGGGGCCTACGAGCAGTACTTC. Variable domain in full (rest from reference TRBV19 and TRBJ2-7): DGGITQSPKYLFRKEGQNVTLSCEQNLNHDAMYWYRQDPGQGLRLIYYSQIVNDFQKGDIAEGYSVSREKKESFPLTVTSAQKNPTAFYLCASSTTSRGAYEQYFGPGTRLTVT.

The V and J genes are TRBV30 and TRBJ2-6, with 7 bases that match TRBD1. V shed 0 bases, J shed 0 bases, and the junction held 8 bases outside the gene matches. The CDR3 runs 18 residues. Germline lookup yields CDR1 GTSNPN and CDR2 SVGIG (reference sequence). The CDR3 DNA sequence: TGTGCCTGGAGTGTTTATTGGGGACAGTCCTCTGGGGCCAACGTCCTGACTTTC. Its translation is CAWSVYWGQSSGANVLTF.

This clone showed up many times. V is TRBV5-6 and J is TRBJ1-1, with 8 bases fitting TRBD1. V shed 2 bases, J shed 4 bases, and the junction held 10 bases outside the gene matches. CDR1 and CDR2 (germline): SGHDT, YYEEEE. The CDR3 contains 16 residues. The DNA of the CDR3 is TGTGCCAGCAGCTTTTTCGACAGGGGAGGGAGCACTGAAGCTTTCTTT. This encodes CASSFFDRGGSTEAFF.

The genes are TRBV11-3 and TRBJ2-1, with D perhaps TRBD1 (5 bases). The germline gives CDR1 SGHNT, CDR2 YENEEA. There are 13 residues in the CDR3. V lost 8 bases and J 8 bases, leaving 16 bases between the germline ends. In DNA form, the CDR3 reads TGTGCCAGCGCTAGGGGCAGGCTCTATGAGCAGTTCTTC. Encoded protein: CASARGRLYEQFF.

This clone was picked up one time. The chain combines TRBV2 with TRBJ2-1; maybe TRBD2 (6 bases). Germline-derived CDR1 and CDR2 are SNHLY and FYNNEI. V dropped 8 bases and J dropped 6 bases, with 14 bases sitting between them. CDR3 length equals 13 residues. CDR3 loop: CASSRGVPNEQFF. The CDR3 region has the DNA TGTGCCAGCTCCCGCGGGGTGCCCAATGAGCAGTTCTTC.

The rearrangement joins TRBV11-2 to TRBJ1-1; D not resolved. This CDR3 spans 14 amino acids. V was cut by 3 bases and J by 0 bases, with 8 bases left in between. Germline values: CDR1 SGHAT, CDR2 FQNNGV. CDR3 loop: CASSFTRMNTEAFF. DNA for the CDR3: TGTGCCAGCAGCTTTACCAGGATGAACACTGAAGCTTTCTTT.

This clone was counted only a few times. The chain links TRBV7-2 to TRBJ2-5; no clear D. This CDR3 has 15 residues. The V gene's germline CDR1 is SGHTA and CDR2 FQGNSA. Between the trimmed V and J ends, which lost 1 base and 2 bases, there was a span of 11 bases. The CDR3, as DNA: TGTGCCAGCAGCTTAGGCAGAGGCGTTCAAGAGACCCAGTACTTC. Protein sequence: CASSLGRGVQETQYF.

The V gene is TRBV5-8, the J gene TRBJ2-5; the D gene could be TRBD1 or TRBD2 (5 bases each). CDR1 is SGHTS, CDR2 YDEGEE, per germline. V was pared by 8 bases and J by 7 bases, with 12 bases between. CDR3 length: 11 amino acids. CDR3 nucleotides: TGTGCCAGTTACAAGGGGAGGACCCAGTACTTC. This translates into CASYKGRTQYF.

V gene TRBV5-1 combines with J gene TRBJ2-5; weak D call: TRBD1 (5 bases). Deletions cut 0 bases from V and 4 bases from J, with 13 bases between. The CDR3 extends over 15 amino acids. Germline CDR1 and CDR2: SGHRS and YFSETQ. The CDR3 DNA reads as TGCGCCAGCAGCTTGGGATTAGGGGCACGAGAGACCCAGTACTTC. Translating gives CASSLGLGARETQYF.

This clone was seen just once. V is TRBV6-5 and J is TRBJ1-2; D unclear. This CDR3 has 13 residues. Per germline, CDR1 MNHEY and CDR2 SVGAGI. V lost 3 bases, J lost 5 bases, and 10 bases lay in between. CDR3 protein: CASSYRRSYGYTF. CDR3 nucleotide sequence: TGTGCCAGCAGTTATAGGCGGTCGTATGGCTACACCTTC.

This chain joins TRBV18 and TRBJ2-7; possibly TRBD1 or TRBD2 for D (5 bases each). The CDR3 runs 14 residues. CDR1 and CDR2 from the germline V gene are KGHSH and LQKENI. Trimming took off 0 bases at V and 5 bases at J, with 11 bases between the two ends. The CDR3 DNA is TGTGCCAGCTCACCACCGCAGGGACCCCACGAGCAGTACTTC. Its protein is CASSPPQGPHEQYF.

The chain links TRBV21-1 to TRBJ2-2; TRBD1, the D gene given by the table, was not confirmed from the DNA. TRBV21-1 is listed as a pseudogene. The CDR3 is made up of 16 amino acids. For the CDR3, the DNA is TGTGTTTTCGCCAGGGGACAGTCATGCCGGGCCGGGGAGCTGTTTTTT. Residues: CVFARGQSCRAGELFF.

This clone was recorded once. This chain uses TRBV24-1 with TRBJ2-7; 9 bases agree with TRBD1. Trimming cost V 3 bases and J 3 bases; bases outside gene matches: 2. Looked up from germline, CDR1 is KGHDR and CDR2 is SFDVKD. The CDR3 has 14 amino acids. Written as DNA, the CDR3 is TGTGCCACCAGTGATACGACAGGGGGCTACGAGCAGTACTTC. Its translation: CATSDTTGGYEQYF.

The chain combines TRBV7-8 with TRBJ1-1, with D possibly matching TRBD1 (5 bases). V was cut by 1 base and J by 1 base, with 7 bases left in between. This CDR3 contains 14 residues. The V gene's germline CDR1 is SGHVS and CDR2 FQNEAQ. The chain's CDR3 is CASSLVGGNTEAFF. CDR3 DNA: TGTGCCAGCAGCTTAGTCGGGGGGAACACTGAAGCTTTCTTT.

This chain uses TRBV12-3 or TRBV12-4 with TRBJ1-1; the D is unclear. The CDR3 covers 13 residues. V shed 3 bases and J shed 5 bases, with 10 bases lying between them. The CDR3 nucleotides read TGTGCCAGCAGTTTTACGGCCTCGACTGAAGCTTTCTTT. Protein product: CASSFTASTEAFF.

The genes are TRBV5-1 and TRBJ2-7, with a weak D call TRBD2 (6 bases). Germline V lookup: CDR1 SGHRS, CDR2 YFSETQ. The germline V and J ends were trimmed by 6 bases and 2 bases, with 18 bases remaining between them. The CDR3 runs to 15 residues. The CDR3 DNA reads as TGCGCCAGCACGGAGGGAGGTAACAGGCCCTACGAGCAGTACTTC. Translated: CASTEGGNRPYEQYF.

The CDR3 spells CASSFRQLRGSNEQFF. CDR3 nucleotides: TGTGCCAGCAGCTTTCGCCAGCTGCGGGGTAGCAATGAGCAGTTCTTC. The chain joins TRBV7-2 to TRBJ2-1; TRBD2 is a possible D gene (6 bases). With 3 bases removed from V and 6 bases from J, the gap between germline ends came to 18 bases. Germline lookup yields CDR1 SGHTA and CDR2 FQGNSA. The CDR3 covers 16 residues.

This clone was recorded a few times. This rearrangement joins TRBV7-9 to TRBJ1-2; a possible D gene is TRBD1 (5 bases). V shed 5 bases and J shed 8 bases, with 18 bases lying between them. The CDR3 is made up of 14 amino acids. In germline, CDR1 is SEHNR, CDR2 FQNEAQ (reference sequence). In nucleotides, the CDR3 is TGTGCCAGCAGCCTCCCGCAGGGCGTTGGGGGCTACACCTTC. It is translated as CASSLPQGVGGYTF.